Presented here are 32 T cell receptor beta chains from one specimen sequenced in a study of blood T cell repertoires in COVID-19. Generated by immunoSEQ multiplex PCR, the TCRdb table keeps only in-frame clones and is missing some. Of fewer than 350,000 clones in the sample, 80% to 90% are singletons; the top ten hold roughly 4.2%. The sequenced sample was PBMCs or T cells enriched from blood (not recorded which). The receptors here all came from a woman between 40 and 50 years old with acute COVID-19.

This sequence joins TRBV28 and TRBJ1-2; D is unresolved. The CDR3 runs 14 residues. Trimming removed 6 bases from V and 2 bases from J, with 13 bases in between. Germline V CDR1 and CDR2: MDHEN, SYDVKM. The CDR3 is CASSLGRGNYGYTF. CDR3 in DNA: TGTGCCAGCAGCCTCGGACGGGGAAACTATGGCTACACCTTC.

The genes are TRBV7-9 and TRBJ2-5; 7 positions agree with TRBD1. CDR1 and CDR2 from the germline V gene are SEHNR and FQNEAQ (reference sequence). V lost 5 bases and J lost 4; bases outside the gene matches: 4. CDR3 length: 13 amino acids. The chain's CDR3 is CASSHPGGETQYF. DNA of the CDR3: TGTGCCAGCAGCCACCCAGGGGGAGAGACCCAGTACTTC.

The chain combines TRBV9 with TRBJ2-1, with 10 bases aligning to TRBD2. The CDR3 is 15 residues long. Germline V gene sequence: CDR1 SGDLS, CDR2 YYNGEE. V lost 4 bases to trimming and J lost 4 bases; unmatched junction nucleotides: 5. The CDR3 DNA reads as TGTGCCAGCAGCTACCTAGCGGGGGCTTACAATGAGCAGTTCTTC. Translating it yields CASSYLAGAYNEQFF.

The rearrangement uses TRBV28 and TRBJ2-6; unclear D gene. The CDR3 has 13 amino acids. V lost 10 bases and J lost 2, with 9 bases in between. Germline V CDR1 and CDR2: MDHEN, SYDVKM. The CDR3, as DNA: TGTGCCACATACCTAACTGGGGCCAACGTCCTGACTTTC. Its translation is CATYLTGANVLTF.

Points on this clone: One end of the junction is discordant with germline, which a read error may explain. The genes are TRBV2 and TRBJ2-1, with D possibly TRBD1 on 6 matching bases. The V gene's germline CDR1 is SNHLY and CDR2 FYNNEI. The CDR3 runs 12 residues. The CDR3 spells CVSRTDNNEQFF. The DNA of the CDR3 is TGTGTCAGCCGGACAGACAACAATGAGCAGTTCTTC.

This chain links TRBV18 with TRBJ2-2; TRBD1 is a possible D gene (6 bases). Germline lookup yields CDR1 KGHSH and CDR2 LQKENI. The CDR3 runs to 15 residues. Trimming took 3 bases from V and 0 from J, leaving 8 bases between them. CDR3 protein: CASSPDRPNTGELFF. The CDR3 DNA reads TGTGCCAGCTCACCGGACAGACCGAACACCGGGGAGCTGTTTTTT.

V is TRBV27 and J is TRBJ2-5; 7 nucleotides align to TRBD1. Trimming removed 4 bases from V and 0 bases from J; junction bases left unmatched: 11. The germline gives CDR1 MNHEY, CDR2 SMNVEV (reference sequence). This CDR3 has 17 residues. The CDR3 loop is CASSYLSGQTDQETQYF. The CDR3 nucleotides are TGTGCCAGCAGTTACTTATCGGGACAGACAGACCAAGAGACCCAGTACTTC.

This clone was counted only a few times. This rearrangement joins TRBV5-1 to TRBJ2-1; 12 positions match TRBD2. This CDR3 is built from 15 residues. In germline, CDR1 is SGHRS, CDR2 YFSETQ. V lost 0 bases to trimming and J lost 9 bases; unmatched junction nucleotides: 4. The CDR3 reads CASSLGLAGGSEQFF. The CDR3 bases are TGCGCCAGCAGCTTGGGCCTAGCGGGAGGGTCTGAGCAGTTCTTC.

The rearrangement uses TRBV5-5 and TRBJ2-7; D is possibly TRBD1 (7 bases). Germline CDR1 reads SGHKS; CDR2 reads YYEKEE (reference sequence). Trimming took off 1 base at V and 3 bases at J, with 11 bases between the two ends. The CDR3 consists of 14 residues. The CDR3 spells CASSLRQGGYEQYF. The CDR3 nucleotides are TGTGCCAGCAGCTTGCGACAGGGAGGCTACGAGCAGTACTTC.

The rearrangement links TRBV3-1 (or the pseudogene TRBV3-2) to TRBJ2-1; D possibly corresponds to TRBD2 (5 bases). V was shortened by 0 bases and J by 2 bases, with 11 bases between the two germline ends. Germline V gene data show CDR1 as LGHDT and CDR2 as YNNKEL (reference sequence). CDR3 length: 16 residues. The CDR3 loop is CASSQDLTTTYNEQFF. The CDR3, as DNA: TGTGCCAGCAGCCAAGATTTGACTACTACCTACAATGAGCAGTTCTTC.

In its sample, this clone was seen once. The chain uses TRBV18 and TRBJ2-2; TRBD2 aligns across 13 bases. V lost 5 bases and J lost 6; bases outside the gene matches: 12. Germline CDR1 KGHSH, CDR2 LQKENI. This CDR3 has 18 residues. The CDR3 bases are TGTGCCAGCTCAGGAACTAGCGGGAGGGCCCCTCGCGCCGGGGAGCTGTTTTTT. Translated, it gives CASSGTSGRAPRAGELFF.

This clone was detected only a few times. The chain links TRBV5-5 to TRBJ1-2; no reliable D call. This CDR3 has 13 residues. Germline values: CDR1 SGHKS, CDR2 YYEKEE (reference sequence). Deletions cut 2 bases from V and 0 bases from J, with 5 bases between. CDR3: CASSFNSNYGYTF. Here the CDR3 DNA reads TGTGCCAGCAGCTTCAATTCTAACTATGGCTACACCTTC.

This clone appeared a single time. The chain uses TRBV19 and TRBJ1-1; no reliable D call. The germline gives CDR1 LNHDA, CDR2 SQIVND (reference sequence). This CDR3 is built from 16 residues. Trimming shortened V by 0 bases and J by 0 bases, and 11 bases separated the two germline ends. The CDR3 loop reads CASSIDSRNMNTEAFF. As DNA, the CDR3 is TGTGCCAGTAGTATAGATTCCAGAAACATGAACACTGAAGCTTTCTTT.

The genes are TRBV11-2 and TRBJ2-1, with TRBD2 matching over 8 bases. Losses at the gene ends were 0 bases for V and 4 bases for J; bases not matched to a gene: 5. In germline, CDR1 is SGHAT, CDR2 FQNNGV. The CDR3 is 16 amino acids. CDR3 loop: CASSLEAGGPYNEQFF. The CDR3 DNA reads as TGTGCCAGCAGCTTAGAGGCGGGGGGACCTTACAATGAGCAGTTCTTC.

The CDR3 here is CASSRTSGGAHEQYF. The CDR3 coding sequence is TGTGCCAGCAGCCGGACTAGCGGGGGGGCTCACGAGCAGTACTTC. This sequence joins TRBV7-2 and TRBJ2-7; 15 bases are shared with TRBD2. The CDR3 has 15 residues. Germline-derived CDR1 and CDR2 are SGHTA and FQGNSA. The J segment lost 5 bases and the V segment lost 5 bases, leaving 4 bases of the junction unmatched. The full variable domain, with the rest looked up from reference TRBV7-2 and TRBJ2-7, is GAGVSQSPSNKVTEKGKDVELRCDPISGHTALYWYRQSLGQGLEFLIYFQGNSAPDKSGLPSDRFSAERTGGSVSTLTIQRTQQEDSAVYLCASSRTSGGAHEQYFGPGTRLTVT.

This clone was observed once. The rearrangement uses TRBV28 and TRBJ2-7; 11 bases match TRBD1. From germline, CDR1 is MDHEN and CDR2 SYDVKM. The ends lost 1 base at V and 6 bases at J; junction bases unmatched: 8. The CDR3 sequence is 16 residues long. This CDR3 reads CASSLFPGQGGSEQYF. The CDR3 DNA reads TGTGCCAGCAGTTTATTTCCGGGACAGGGGGGGAGCGAGCAGTACTTC.

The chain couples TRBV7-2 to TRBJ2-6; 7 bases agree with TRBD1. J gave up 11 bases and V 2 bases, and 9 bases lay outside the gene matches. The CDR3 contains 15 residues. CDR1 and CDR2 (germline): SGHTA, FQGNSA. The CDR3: CASSLTTGTQHVLTF. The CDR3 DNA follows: TGTGCCAGCAGCTTAACGACAGGGACGCAACACGTCCTGACTTTC.

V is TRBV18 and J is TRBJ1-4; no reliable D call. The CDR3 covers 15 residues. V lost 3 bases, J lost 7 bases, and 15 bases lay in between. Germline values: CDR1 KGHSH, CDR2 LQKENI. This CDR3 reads CASSPTLGLSEKLFF. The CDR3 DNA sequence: TGTGCCAGCTCACCTACGCTAGGACTGTCTGAAAAACTGTTTTTT.

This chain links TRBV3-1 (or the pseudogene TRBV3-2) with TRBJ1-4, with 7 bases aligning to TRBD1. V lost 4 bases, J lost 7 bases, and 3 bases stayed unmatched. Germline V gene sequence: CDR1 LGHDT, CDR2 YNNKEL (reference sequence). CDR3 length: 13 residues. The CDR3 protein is CASSPGTAEKLFF. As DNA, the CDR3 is TGTGCCAGCAGCCCGGGGACAGCTGAAAAACTGTTTTTT.

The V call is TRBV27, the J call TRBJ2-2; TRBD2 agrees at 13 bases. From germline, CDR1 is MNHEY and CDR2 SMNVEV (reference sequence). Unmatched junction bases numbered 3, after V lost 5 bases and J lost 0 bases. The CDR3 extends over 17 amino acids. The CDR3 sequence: CASSPGTSGANTGELFF. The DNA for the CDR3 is TGTGCCAGCAGTCCAGGGACTAGCGGGGCGAACACCGGGGAGCTGTTTTTT.

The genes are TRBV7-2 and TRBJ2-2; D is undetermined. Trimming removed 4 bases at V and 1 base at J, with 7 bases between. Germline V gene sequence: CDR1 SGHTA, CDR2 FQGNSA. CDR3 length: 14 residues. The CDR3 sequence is CASSSSVNTGELFF. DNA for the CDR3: TGTGCCAGCAGCTCTTCAGTGAACACCGGGGAGCTGTTTTTT. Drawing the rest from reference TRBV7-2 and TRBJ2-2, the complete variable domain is GAGVSQSPSNKVTEKGKDVELRCDPISGHTALYWYRQSLGQGLEFLIYFQGNSAPDKSGLPSDRFSAERTGGSVSTLTIQRTQQEDSAVYLCASSSSVNTGELFFGEGSRLTVL.

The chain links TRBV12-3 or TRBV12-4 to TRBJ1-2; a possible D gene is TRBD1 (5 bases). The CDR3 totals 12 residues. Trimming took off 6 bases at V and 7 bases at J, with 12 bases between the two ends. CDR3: CASSVQGAGYTF. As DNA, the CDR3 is TGTGCCAGCAGCGTTCAGGGTGCTGGCTACACCTTC.

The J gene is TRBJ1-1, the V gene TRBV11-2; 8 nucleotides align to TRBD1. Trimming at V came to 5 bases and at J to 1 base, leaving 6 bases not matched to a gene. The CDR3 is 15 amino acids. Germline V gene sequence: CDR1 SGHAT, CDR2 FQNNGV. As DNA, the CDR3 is TGTGCCAGCAGCGGGCGGACAGGGCCGAACACTGAAGCTTTCTTT. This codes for CASSGRTGPNTEAFF.

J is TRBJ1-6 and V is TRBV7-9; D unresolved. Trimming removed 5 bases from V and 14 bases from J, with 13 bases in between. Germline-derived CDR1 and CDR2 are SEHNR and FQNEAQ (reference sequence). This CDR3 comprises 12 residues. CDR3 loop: CASSPKTGALHF. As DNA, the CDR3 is TGTGCCAGCAGCCCGAAAACTGGAGCCCTCCACTTT. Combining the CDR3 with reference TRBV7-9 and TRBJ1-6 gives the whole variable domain DTGVSQNPRHKITKRGQNVTFRCDPISEHNRLYWYRQTLGQGPEFLTYFQNEAQLEKSRLLSDRFSAERPKGSFSTLEIQRTEQGDSAMYLCASSPKTGALHFGNGTRLTVT.

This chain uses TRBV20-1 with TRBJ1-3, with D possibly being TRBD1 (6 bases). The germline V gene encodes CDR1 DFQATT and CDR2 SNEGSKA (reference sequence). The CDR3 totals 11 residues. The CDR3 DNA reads TGCAGCGGGACATCTGGAAACACCATATATTTT. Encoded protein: CSGTSGNTIYF.

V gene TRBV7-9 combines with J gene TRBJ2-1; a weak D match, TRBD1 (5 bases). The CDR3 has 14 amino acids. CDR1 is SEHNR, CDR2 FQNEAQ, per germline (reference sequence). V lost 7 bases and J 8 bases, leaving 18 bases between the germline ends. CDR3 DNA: TGTGCCAGCAACTCGGCCTTGGGGCGCCATGAGCAGTTCTTC. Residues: CASNSALGRHEQFF.

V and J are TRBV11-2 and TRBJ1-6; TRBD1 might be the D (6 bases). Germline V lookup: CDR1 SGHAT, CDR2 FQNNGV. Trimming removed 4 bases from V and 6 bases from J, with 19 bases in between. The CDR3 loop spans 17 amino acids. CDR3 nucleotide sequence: TGTGCCAGCAGCTCCCAACTACAGGGTGGGTCTAATTCACCCCTCCACTTT. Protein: CASSSQLQGGSNSPLHF.

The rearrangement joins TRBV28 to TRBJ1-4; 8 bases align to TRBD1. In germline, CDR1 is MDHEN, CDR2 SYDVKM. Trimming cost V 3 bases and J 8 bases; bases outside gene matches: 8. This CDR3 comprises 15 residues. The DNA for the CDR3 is TGTGCCAGCAGTTTCACCAGGGGGCTGGGGGAAAAACTGTTTTTT. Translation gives CASSFTRGLGEKLFF. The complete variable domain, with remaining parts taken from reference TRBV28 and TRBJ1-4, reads DVKVTQSSRYLVKRTGEKVFLECVQDMDHENMFWYRQDPGLGLRLIYFSYDVKMKEKGDIPEGYSVSREKKERFSLILESASTNQTSMYLCASSFTRGLGEKLFFGSGTQLSVL.

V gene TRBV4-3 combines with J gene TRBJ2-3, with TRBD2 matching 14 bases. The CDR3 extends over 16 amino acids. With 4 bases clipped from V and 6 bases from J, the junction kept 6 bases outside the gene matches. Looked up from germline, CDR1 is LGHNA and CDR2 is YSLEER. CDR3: CASSPGLAGVRDTQYF. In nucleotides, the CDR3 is TGCGCCAGCAGCCCGGGACTAGCGGGAGTAAGGGATACGCAGTATTTT.

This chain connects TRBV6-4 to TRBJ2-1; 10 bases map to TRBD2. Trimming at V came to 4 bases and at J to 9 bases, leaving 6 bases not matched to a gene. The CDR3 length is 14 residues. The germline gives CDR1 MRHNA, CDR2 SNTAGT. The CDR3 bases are TGTGCCAGCAGTGCGCTAGCGGGAGCTGGTGAGCAGTTCTTC. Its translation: CASSALAGAGEQFF.

CDR3 in DNA: TGTGCCAGCAGCGACGGACACAGCAATCAGCCCCAGCATTTT. Protein product: CASSDGHSNQPQHF. V and J are TRBV3-1 (or the pseudogene TRBV3-2) and TRBJ1-5; possibly TRBD1 for D (5 bases). The CDR3 totals 14 residues. V was pared by 5 bases and J by 1 base, with 9 bases between. CDR1 LGHDT and CDR2 YNNKEL come from the germline V gene (reference sequence).

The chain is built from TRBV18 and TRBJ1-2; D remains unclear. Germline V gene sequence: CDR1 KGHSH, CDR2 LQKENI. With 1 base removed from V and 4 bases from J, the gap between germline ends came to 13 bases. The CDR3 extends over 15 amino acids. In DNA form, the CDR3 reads TGTGCCAGCTCACCACGTTCGGAGGAACTCTATGGCTACACCTTC. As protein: CASSPRSEELYGYTF.